This T cell receptor beta chain is from a study of cytomegalovirus exposure and HLA in healthy donors. Study-wide points: High specificity and sensitivity for cytomegalovirus status were reported for the classifier.

Profiled with immunoSEQ multiplex PCR; TCRdb holds only in-frame clones, not every one. The sample carries about 160,000 clones, approximately 86% recorded once. A remark on this clone: Its target is unknown.

CDR1 and CDR2 from the germline V gene are PRHDT and FYEKMQ (reference sequence). This CDR3 is built from 12 residues. With 5 bases removed from V and 6 bases from J, the gap between germline ends came to 8 bases. This TCR was recovered from a young woman in good health and CMV-seronegative. J is TRBJ2-1 and V is TRBV13; D unresolved. The sample consisted of PBMCs. CDR3 amino acids: CASSVDLNEQFF. The DNA of the CDR3 is TGTGCCAGCAGCGTAGATCTCAATGAGCAGTTCTTC. Full variable domain (rest looked up from reference TRBV13 and TRBJ2-1): AAGVIQSPRHLIKEKRETATLKCYPIPRHDTVYWYQQGPGQDPQFLISFYEKMQSDKGSIPDRFSAQQFSDYHSELNMSSLELGDSALYFCASSVDLNEQFFGPGTRLTVL.